The 31 T cell receptor beta chains reported below all come from one sample, sequenced in a study of blood T cells in healthy people across ages. The second PCR ran about 6 to 11 cycles with a sample-barcoded 5' primer and J-beta primers. TCRdb analysed the 5' RACE reads with MiXCR anew, one entry per CDR3 protein. Among fewer than 950,000 distinct CDR3 sequences listed, 35% to 40% were seen once. The specimen sequenced was blood. These receptors came from a man aged 18 to 30 in good health.

Regarding this clonotype: A clone one base away is much larger, so this may be a read error. The chain combines TRBV2 with TRBJ2-1, with 8 bases lining up with TRBD2. Per germline, CDR1 SNHLY and CDR2 FYNNEI. The CDR3 consists of 15 residues. Trimming took 8 bases from V and 6 from J; bases not matched to a gene: 12. CDR3 loop: CASVFGASGFNEQFF. The CDR3 region has the DNA TGTGCCAGCGTATTCGGGGCTAGCGGGTTCAATGAGCAGTTCTTC.

The DNA for the CDR3 is TGTGCCAGCAGCCCTCCTTACGCCTCTGGAAACACCATATATTTT. The encoded protein is CASSPPYASGNTIYF. The gene calls are TRBV5-6 and TRBJ1-3; D is undetermined. This CDR3 comprises 15 residues. The V gene's germline CDR1 is SGHDT and CDR2 YYEEEE. V dropped 4 bases and J dropped 0 bases, with 11 bases sitting between them.

Worth noting for this clonotype: Germline and junction disagree at one end, which may indicate a read error. The rearrangement links TRBV15 to TRBJ1-2, with 8 bases fitting TRBD1. Germline values: CDR1 LNHNV, CDR2 YYDKDF (reference sequence). The CDR3 consists of 17 residues. The CDR3 loop reads CATSRDPAGGSNYDYTF. The CDR3 DNA reads as TGTGCCACCAGCAGAGATCCTGCAGGGGGCTCTAACTATGACTACACCTTC.

The chain carries TRBV27 and TRBJ2-2; 10 positions match TRBD2. CDR3 length: 14 residues. Unmatched junction bases numbered 3, after V lost 10 bases and J lost 1 base. CDR1 is MNHEY and CDR2 is SMNVEV in the germline V gene (reference sequence). DNA of the CDR3: TGTGCCATCCGACTAGCGGGGAACACCGGGGAGCTGTTTTTT. Translating it yields CAIRLAGNTGELFF.

The chain joins TRBV29-1 to TRBJ1-3; D might be TRBD1 (6 bases). Per germline, CDR1 SQVTM and CDR2 ANQGSEA. V lost 2 bases, J lost 3 bases, and 8 bases lay in between. The CDR3 length is 13 residues. The CDR3 bases are TGCAGCGTTGAAATAGGGGGTGGAAACACCATATATTTT. The encoded protein is CSVEIGGGNTIYF.

The chain links TRBV7-2 to TRBJ1-1; D may be TRBD1 (6 bases). This CDR3 region has 14 residues. The V gene's germline CDR1 is SGHTA and CDR2 FQGNSA. The ends were cut back, 11 bases at V and 3 bases at J, with 19 bases in the middle. CDR3 nucleotide sequence: TGTGCCGGCGGCGGGTCCCCAGGGGACACTGAAGCTTTCTTT. Translated: CAGGGSPGDTEAFF.

V and J are TRBV20-1 and TRBJ1-3; D gene unclear. There are 13 residues in the CDR3. Germline values: CDR1 DFQATT, CDR2 SNEGSKA (reference sequence). Trimming took 3 bases from V and 0 from J, leaving 6 bases between them. In nucleotides, the CDR3 is TGCAGTGCTAGCAGAGACTCTGGAAACACCATATATTTT. This encodes CSASRDSGNTIYF.

To note about this clonotype: Possible read error: a much larger clone is one base away. CDR3 DNA sequence: TGTGCCAGCAGTGGAATCGGGCAGTACTTC. Translated, it gives CASSGIGQYF. The chain combines TRBV12-3 or TRBV12-4 with TRBJ2-5; no clear D. This CDR3 contains 10 residues. V lost 5 bases and J 11 bases, leaving 9 bases between the germline ends.

The chain recombines TRBV25-1 with TRBJ1-1; TRBD1 matches 7 bases. V lost 8 bases, J lost 2 bases, and 2 bases stayed unmatched. The CDR3 loop spans 12 amino acids. CDR1 is MGHDK and CDR2 is SYGVNS in the germline V gene. The CDR3 spells CASGDRNTEAFF. The CDR3 bases are TGTGCCAGCGGGGACAGAAACACTGAAGCTTTCTTT.

In its sample, this clonotype was seen a few times. V and J are TRBV6-1 and TRBJ2-2, with D perhaps TRBD2 (6 bases). The V end lost 1 base, the J end lost 6 bases, and 15 bases lay between the germline ends. This CDR3 contains 16 residues. Germline V lookup: CDR1 MNHNS, CDR2 SASEGT. CDR3 sequence reads: CASSEVGGWDAGELFF. The CDR3 nucleotides read TGTGCCAGCAGTGAAGTCGGGGGATGGGACGCCGGGGAGCTGTTTTTT.

V gene TRBV19 combines with J gene TRBJ1-1; D gene ambiguous. V lost 4 bases to trimming and J lost 3 bases, with 12 bases between them. The CDR3 runs 14 residues. CDR1 and CDR2 from the germline V gene are LNHDA and SQIVND (reference sequence). The CDR3 loop is CASSTQGVDTEAFF. The CDR3 region has the DNA TGTGCCAGTAGTACACAAGGTGTGGACACTGAAGCTTTCTTT.

On this clonotype itself: A much larger clone lies a single base off, so this may be a read error. The chain couples TRBV4-2 to TRBJ2-5; TRBD2 might be the D (5 bases). CDR1 is LGHNA, CDR2 YNFKEQ, per germline. The CDR3 extends over 13 amino acids. The V gene lost 3 bases and the J gene lost 11 bases, with 16 bases spanning the gap. The CDR3 is CASSHNDRDEQYF. CDR3 coding DNA: TGTGCCAGCAGCCATAATGACCGGGATGAGCAGTACTTC.

The chain has TRBV20-1 and TRBJ2-3, with 9 bases matching TRBD1. The germline gives CDR1 DFQATT, CDR2 SNEGSKA (reference sequence). The CDR3 contains 15 residues. J gave up 0 bases and V 3 bases, and 4 bases lay outside the gene matches. CDR3 residues: CSASLQGASTDTQYF. The CDR3, as DNA: TGCAGTGCTAGCTTACAGGGGGCTAGCACAGATACGCAGTATTTT.

The table lists this clonotype with a few counts. The V and J genes are TRBV12-3 or TRBV12-4 and TRBJ2-5; TRBD2 might be the D (6 bases). Trimming cost V 6 bases and J 5 bases, with 16 bases left between them. CDR3 length equals 14 residues. The CDR3 region is CASSWERDSETQYF. The CDR3 region has the DNA TGTGCCAGCAGCTGGGAAAGGGACTCTGAGACCCAGTACTTC.

The chain combines TRBV29-1 with TRBJ1-1; D call uncertain. V was cut by 5 bases and J by 3 bases, with 16 bases left in between. The CDR3 is made up of 14 amino acids. Looked up from germline, CDR1 is SQVTM and CDR2 is ANQGSEA. The DNA of the CDR3 is TGCAGCGTTAAAGGCTCCGACAATCACACTGAAGCTTTCTTT. It specifies CSVKGSDNHTEAFF.

This chain connects TRBV20-1 to TRBJ2-7; 7 positions match TRBD1. The V gene end was trimmed by 6 bases and the J gene end by 7 bases; junction bases not matched to a gene: 6. The CDR3 covers 11 residues. Per the germline V gene, CDR1 is DFQATT and CDR2 is SNEGSKA (reference sequence). For the CDR3, the DNA is TGCAGTGCGAAACAGGGGTTAGAGCAGTACTTC. It encodes CSAKQGLEQYF.

This clonotype was observed a handful of times. The rearrangement uses TRBV5-1 and TRBJ1-5; D call uncertain. Germline V gene data show CDR1 as SGHRS and CDR2 as YFSETQ. This CDR3 spans 15 amino acids. Deletions cut 2 bases from V and 0 bases from J, with 9 bases between. CDR3 in amino acids: CASSFSADSNQPQHF. CDR3 coding DNA: TGCGCCAGCAGCTTTTCAGCTGATAGCAATCAGCCCCAGCATTTT.

This clonotype was counted between two and nine times. V is TRBV5-1 and J is TRBJ2-7, with TRBD2 as a possible D gene (6 bases). The J call may be in error: the DNA end matches TRBJ2-5 better. The CDR3 is 14 residues long. Germline V gene data show CDR1 as SGHRS and CDR2 as YFSETQ. The CDR3: CASSLAWGGETQYF. The CDR3 DNA follows: TGCGCCAGCAGCTTGGCCTGGGGAGGAGAGACCCAGTACTTC.

The chain combines TRBV20-1 with TRBJ2-1, with 14 bases matching TRBD2. The CDR3 has 14 amino acids. V dropped 6 bases and J dropped 8; count of bases not matched to a gene: 6. Germline assignment: CDR1 DFQATT and CDR2 SNEGSKA (reference sequence). The CDR3, as DNA: TGCAGTGCCTCGGGACTAGCGGGAGTGGATGAGCAGTTCTTC. Its translation: CSASGLAGVDEQFF.

The gene calls are TRBV3-1 and TRBJ2-5; D gene uncertain. The DNA end favors TRBJ2-1, so the J call may be wrong. The germline V gene encodes CDR1 LGHDT and CDR2 YNNKEL (reference sequence). The CDR3 is made up of 13 amino acids. The chain's CDR3 is CASSVGNQETQFF. CDR3 bases: TGTGCCAGCTCCGTCGGCAACCAAGAGACCCAGTTCTTC.

This clonotype has only a few counts. The chain has TRBV10-3 and TRBJ2-7, with TRBD1 as a possible D gene (6 bases). The CDR3 covers 15 residues. Looked up from germline, CDR1 is ENHRY and CDR2 is SYGVKD. Between the trimmed V and J ends, which lost 0 bases and 2 bases, there was a span of 11 bases. Here the CDR3 DNA reads TGTGCCATCAGTGAGTCTGGGGGCATGGCCTACGAGCAGTACTTC. It encodes CAISESGGMAYEQYF.

This clonotype has ten or more counts. This chain links TRBV29-1 with TRBJ1-2; TRBD1 matches 10 bases. Germline assignment: CDR1 SQVTM and CDR2 ANQGSEA. This CDR3 is built from 13 residues. J gave up 3 bases and V 7 bases, and 5 bases lay outside the gene matches. The CDR3 loop reads CSALDRGDYGYTF. The DNA for the CDR3 is TGCAGCGCTCTGGACAGGGGGGACTATGGCTACACCTTC.

The sample holds many counts of this clonotype. The rearrangement joins TRBV7-2 to TRBJ2-7, with D perhaps TRBD1 (6 bases). The germline gives CDR1 SGHTA, CDR2 FQGNSA. This CDR3 is 14 amino acids long. Trimming pared 6 bases from V and 4 bases from J, leaving 16 bases between. The CDR3 sequence: CASRSGTSSYEQYF. The CDR3 DNA reads as TGTGCCAGCAGATCAGGGACATCCAGTTACGAGCAGTACTTC. Full variable domain (outside the CDR3, taken from reference TRBV7-2 and TRBJ2-7): GAGVSQSPSNKVTEKGKDVELRCDPISGHTALYWYRQSLGQGLEFLIYFQGNSAPDKSGLPSDRFSAERTGGSVSTLTIQRTQQEDSAVYLCASRSGTSSYEQYFGPGTRLTVT.

The CDR3 nucleotides read TGTGCCAGCAGTGAAAGAGCGGCTCAAGAGACCCAGTACTTC. It codes for CASSERAAQETQYF. The chain employs TRBV2 and TRBJ2-5, with D perhaps TRBD2 (5 bases). In germline, CDR1 is SNHLY, CDR2 FYNNEI. V was cut by 2 bases and J by 2 bases, with 9 bases left in between. The CDR3 totals 14 residues.

The chain has TRBV5-1 and TRBJ2-1; 7 nucleotides agree with TRBD2. Per the germline V gene, CDR1 is SGHRS and CDR2 is YFSETQ. This CDR3 contains 13 residues. The V gene end was trimmed by 4 bases and the J gene end by 10 bases; junction bases not matched to a gene: 8. CDR3 residues: CASSGGRGEEQFF. Written as DNA, the CDR3 is TGCGCCAGCAGCGGGGGACGGGGGGAAGAGCAGTTCTTC. The full variable domain, its missing parts supplied by reference TRBV5-1 and TRBJ2-1, is KAGVTQTPRYLIKTRGQQVTLSCSPISGHRSVSWYQQTPGQGLQFLFEYFSETQRNKGNFPGRFSGRQFSNSRSEMNVSTLELGDSALYLCASSGGRGEEQFFGPGTRLTVL.

The chain links TRBV5-1 to TRBJ1-2; 10 bases align to TRBD1. The junction had 8 bases not matched to a gene; V was cut back by 3 bases and J by 6 bases. Per the germline V gene, CDR1 is SGHRS and CDR2 is YFSETQ. This CDR3 is built from 15 residues. For the CDR3, the DNA is TGCGCCAGCAGCTGCGATTCGGGACAGGGGCATGGCTACACCTTC. Its translation: CASSCDSGQGHGYTF.

The chain employs TRBV15 and TRBJ2-3; D unresolved. V lost 3 bases and J lost 7, with 17 bases in between. From germline, CDR1 is LNHNV and CDR2 YYDKDF (reference sequence). CDR3 length: 15 residues. As DNA, the CDR3 is TGTGCCACCAGCAGTCGCGCCGAGGCGATGAATACGCAGTATTTT. Translating it yields CATSSRAEAMNTQYF.

As regards this clonotype: With a much larger clone just one base away, this may be a read error. V and J are TRBV7-2 and TRBJ2-1; weak D call: TRBD2 (6 bases). The CDR3 length is 14 residues. Germline CDR1 SGHTA, CDR2 FQGNSA. Trimming took off 3 bases at V and 10 bases at J, with 16 bases between the two ends. CDR3 sequence: CASSFGSGSYEQFF. CDR3 sequence (DNA): TGTGCCAGCAGCTTTGGAAGCGGGTCCTACGAGCAGTTCTTC.

The V gene is TRBV6-5, the J gene TRBJ2-7; 9 bases fit TRBD1. The CDR3 loop spans 17 amino acids. Germline V lookup: CDR1 MNHEY, CDR2 SVGAGI. After removal of 2 bases from V and 4 bases from J, the junction contained 12 bases not matched to a gene. The DNA of the CDR3 is TGTGCCAGCAGTTACGGTACTACAGGGGGCTCTTTTTACGAGCAGTACTTC. This translates into CASSYGTTGGSFYEQYF.

The rearrangement uses TRBV28 and TRBJ2-5, with D uncertain. The length of the CDR3 is 14 residues. The germline gives CDR1 MDHEN, CDR2 SYDVKM. V dropped 3 bases and J dropped 5 bases, with 13 bases sitting between them. The DNA for the CDR3 is TGTGCCAGCAGTTTTGGTGGGTTTGAGGAGACCCAGTACTTC. The encoded protein is CASSFGGFEETQYF.

V gene TRBV12-3 or TRBV12-4 combines with J gene TRBJ2-3; tentatively, D is TRBD1 (6 bases). The CDR3 spans 13 residues. Trimming stripped 7 bases from V and 4 bases from J, with 12 bases between. CDR3 sequence (DNA): TGTGCCAGCAATAGTGGGGGCGCAGATACGCAGTATTTT. It specifies CASNSGGADTQYF.